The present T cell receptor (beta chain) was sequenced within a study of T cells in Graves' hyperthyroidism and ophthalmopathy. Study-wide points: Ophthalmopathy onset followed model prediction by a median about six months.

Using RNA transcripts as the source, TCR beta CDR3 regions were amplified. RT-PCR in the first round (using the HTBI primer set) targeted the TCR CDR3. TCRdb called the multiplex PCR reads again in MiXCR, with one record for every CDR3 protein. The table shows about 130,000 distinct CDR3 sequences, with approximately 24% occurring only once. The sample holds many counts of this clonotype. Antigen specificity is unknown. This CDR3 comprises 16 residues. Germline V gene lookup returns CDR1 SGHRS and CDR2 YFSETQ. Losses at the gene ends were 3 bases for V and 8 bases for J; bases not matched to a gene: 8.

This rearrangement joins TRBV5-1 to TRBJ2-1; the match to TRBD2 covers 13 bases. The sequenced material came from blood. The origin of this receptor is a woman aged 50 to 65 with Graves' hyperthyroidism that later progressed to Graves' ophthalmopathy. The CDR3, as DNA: TGCGCCAGCAGCTCGCCCGGGACTAGCGGGACCTATGAGCAGTTCTTC. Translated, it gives CASSSPGTSGTYEQFF.